This entry lists 27 T cell receptor beta chains sequenced from one sample in a study of T cells in Graves' hyperthyroidism and ophthalmopathy. Amplified TCR beta CDR3 regions derived from RNA transcripts. TCR CDR3 regions were first amplified by RT-PCR with HTBI primers. A single record per CDR3 protein comes from TCRdb applying MiXCR to the multiplex PCR reads. The sample carries roughly 520,000 distinct CDR3 sequences, around a quarter recorded once. The sequencing input was blood. Every receptor here comes from a young woman with Graves' ophthalmopathy.

V usage is TRBV11-2 and J usage is TRBJ2-2, with D tentatively TRBD1 or TRBD2 (5 bases each). Trimming cost V 4 bases and J 4 bases, with 13 bases left between them. Germline assignment: CDR1 SGHAT and CDR2 FQNNGV. The CDR3 spans 15 residues. The CDR3 sequence is CASSSGAFGTGELFF. CDR3 DNA sequence: TGTGCCAGCAGCTCCGGGGCGTTTGGCACCGGGGAGCTGTTTTTT.

This clonotype was counted many times. The rearrangement joins TRBV12-3 or TRBV12-4 to TRBJ2-7; D uncertain. V was trimmed by 3 bases and J by 5 bases, leaving 5 bases between them. The CDR3 totals 11 residues. The CDR3 spells CASSFSHEQYF. CDR3 DNA sequence: TGTGCCAGCAGTTTTTCCCACGAGCAGTACTTC.

This clonotype was observed at least ten times. The rearrangement links TRBV28 to TRBJ2-7; 7 bases match TRBD1. With 5 bases clipped from V and 5 bases from J, the junction kept 6 bases outside the gene matches. Germline CDR1 is MDHEN and CDR2 is SYDVKM. The CDR3 spans 13 residues. CDR3 sequence: CASSRSDRDEQYF. In nucleotides, the CDR3 is TGTGCCAGCAGTCGGTCCGACAGGGACGAGCAGTACTTC.

The chain is built from TRBV11-2 and TRBJ2-7; D is perhaps TRBD1 (5 bases). Germline CDR1 SGHAT, CDR2 FQNNGV. This CDR3 contains 16 residues. Trimming removed 0 bases from V and 2 bases from J, with 14 bases in between. The CDR3 sequence is CASSLEGLPIPYEQYF. For the CDR3, the DNA is TGTGCCAGCAGCTTAGAGGGGCTACCCATTCCCTACGAGCAGTACTTC.

This clonotype was detected ten times or more. The gene calls are TRBV6-1 and TRBJ2-2; 7 bases align to TRBD1. V lost 11 bases and J lost 1; bases outside the gene matches: 4. The CDR3 is 13 amino acids. Germline CDR1 MNHNS, CDR2 SASEGT. The CDR3 reads CASGTENTGELFF. Here the CDR3 DNA reads TGTGCCTCCGGGACAGAGAACACCGGGGAGCTGTTTTTT.

The V call is TRBV6-5, the J call TRBJ1-2; D ambiguous. Trimming left V 0 bases short and J 7 bases short, with 12 bases between. Germline values: CDR1 MNHEY, CDR2 SVGAGI. The CDR3 is 14 amino acids. The CDR3 is CASSYSKSGIGYTF. The DNA for the CDR3 is TGTGCCAGCAGTTACTCGAAATCTGGGATTGGCTACACCTTC.

Notes on this clonotype: This is likely a read error, given that the CDR3 carries no conserved phenylalanine or tryptophan at its end. The limits of the CDR3 on the DNA are not certain, so only TCRdb's listed CDR3 is given. V gene TRBV6-4 combines with J gene TRBJ1-2; the table's D call TRBD1 went unverified against the DNA. The germline gives CDR1 MRHNA, CDR2 SNTAGT. From its first to its last residue, the CDR3 has 17 amino acids. CDR3: CASSDSGTPPGIYGYRV.

This clonotype appeared many times. The J gene is TRBJ2-4, the V gene TRBV20-1; 9 bases fit TRBD2. Germline CDR1 reads DFQATT; CDR2 reads SNEGSKA (reference sequence). After removal of 6 bases from V and 9 bases from J, the junction contained 9 bases not matched to a gene. The CDR3 contains 13 residues. The CDR3 coding sequence is TGCAGTGCCCGAGGCGGGGGGGCCGGCATTCAGTACTTC. Protein: CSARGGGAGIQYF.

This clonotype was observed many times. This chain joins TRBV18 and TRBJ1-2; D is ambiguous. V dropped 3 bases and J dropped 1 base, with 9 bases sitting between them. Germline values: CDR1 KGHSH, CDR2 LQKENI. This CDR3 has 14 amino acids. The CDR3 DNA is TGTGCCAGCTCACCGCGAGCCAATAACTATGGCTACACCTTC. This gives the protein CASSPRANNYGYTF.

As for this clonotype: A clone one base away is much larger, so this may be a read error. V is TRBV7-9 and J is TRBJ2-7; perhaps TRBD1 as D (6 bases). There are 13 residues in the CDR3. Germline V gene lookup returns CDR1 SEHNR and CDR2 FQNEAQ (reference sequence). The CDR3 coding sequence is TGTGCCAGCAGCCCGACAGGCTCAGAGGAGCGGTACTTC. Protein product: CASSPTGSEERYF.

Concerning this clonotype itself: In this CDR3 the conserved last residue, phenylalanine or tryptophan, is missing, so a read error is likely. V is TRBV7-8 and J is TRBJ2-7; possibly TRBD1 for D (6 bases). CDR3 length: 14 residues. Trimming took off 3 bases at V and 3 bases at J, with 12 bases between the two ends. In germline, CDR1 is SGHVS, CDR2 FQNEAQ. The CDR3 DNA sequence: TGTGCCAGCAGCTTTCCGGGACAAAGCTACGAGCAGTACGAC. This translates into CASSFPGQSYEQYD.

In the case of this clonotype: The junction does not match germline at one end; this may be a read error. The J gene is TRBJ2-7, the V gene TRBV7-9, with D hard to call. Germline V gene data show CDR1 as SEHNR and CDR2 as FQNEAQ (reference sequence). This CDR3 is built from 12 residues. The CDR3 protein is CAISSATYEQYF. CDR3 bases: TGTGCCATCAGCTCCGCTACCTACGAGCAGTACTTC.

This clonotype was detected ten times or more. The chain joins TRBV20-1 to TRBJ1-5, with 9 bases fitting TRBD1. This CDR3 spans 16 amino acids. Germline V lookup: CDR1 DFQATT, CDR2 SNEGSKA (reference sequence). V lost 6 bases to trimming and J lost 2 bases; unmatched junction nucleotides: 11. The CDR3 loop is CSATSIRDRGNQPQHF. CDR3 bases: TGCAGTGCCACCTCAATCCGGGACAGGGGCAATCAGCCCCAGCATTTT.

This clonotype occurred many times. This CDR3 reads CATSRSGPGGYTF. Written as DNA, the CDR3 is TGTGCCACCAGCAGGTCCGGACCAGGGGGCTACACCTTC. The genes are TRBV15 and TRBJ1-2, with a tentative D call TRBD1 (5 bases). Trimming pared 3 bases from V and 8 bases from J, leaving 13 bases between. Germline V lookup: CDR1 LNHNV, CDR2 YYDKDF (reference sequence). This CDR3 is 13 amino acids long.

The table lists this clonotype with many counts. The chain is built from TRBV2 and TRBJ1-1; no clear D gene. CDR1 SNHLY and CDR2 FYNNEI come from the germline V gene. Trimming took off 7 bases at V and 1 base at J, with 10 bases between the two ends. The CDR3 sequence is 13 residues long. The CDR3 DNA reads as TGTGCCAGCAACCGGGCCCAGAACACTGAAGCTTTCTTT. As protein: CASNRAQNTEAFF.

This clonotype has a handful of counts. It may be a read error: a sequence one base away is much more abundant. The chain is built from TRBV7-2 and TRBJ1-1, with 7 bases aligning to TRBD1. This CDR3 is built from 14 residues. Germline lookup yields CDR1 SGHTA and CDR2 FQGNSA. The chain's CDR3 is CASSLRQGHTEACF. CDR3 nucleotide sequence: TGTGCCAGCAGCCTAAGACAGGGCCACACTGAAGCTTGCTTT.

In this sample, this clonotype turned up a few times. The rearrangement uses TRBV20-1 and TRBJ1-2; D unresolved. The CDR3 totals 12 residues. The germline V gene encodes CDR1 DFQATT and CDR2 SNEGSKA (reference sequence). V was pared by 8 bases and J by 6 bases, with 16 bases between. The CDR3 is CSPPEADNGYTF. CDR3 coding DNA: TGCAGTCCCCCGGAGGCGGATAATGGCTACACCTTC.

This clonotype was observed at least ten times. The rearrangement uses TRBV2 and TRBJ1-3, with D uncertain. V was trimmed by 7 bases and J by 4 bases, leaving 11 bases between them. This CDR3 comprises 13 residues. The germline gives CDR1 SNHLY, CDR2 FYNNEI. As DNA, the CDR3 is TGTGCCAGCAACGAGGCGAGAGGAAACACCATATATTTT. Protein: CASNEARGNTIYF.

This clonotype was counted ten times or more. V and J are TRBV12-3 or TRBV12-4 and TRBJ2-7; D uncertain. The CDR3 has 11 amino acids. V was trimmed by 3 bases and J by 6 bases, leaving 6 bases between them. CDR3 in amino acids: CASSFGAEQYF. CDR3 bases: TGTGCCAGCAGTTTTGGAGCCGAGCAGTACTTC.

This clonotype was detected ten times or more. V and J are TRBV12-3 or TRBV12-4 and TRBJ1-5; no reliable D call. Trimming took 3 bases from V and 6 from J, leaving 12 bases between them. CDR3 length: 14 residues. CDR3 bases: TGTGCCAGCAGTTTCCCGGCCACATTTCAGCCCCAGCATTTT. Residues: CASSFPATFQPQHF.

In its sample, this clonotype was seen many times. This chain connects TRBV6-2 or TRBV6-3 to TRBJ1-1; 7 positions match TRBD1. CDR1 is MNHEY and CDR2 is SVGEGT in the germline V gene. Losses at the gene ends were 0 bases for V and 4 bases for J; bases not matched to a gene: 5. CDR3 length: 15 amino acids. DNA of the CDR3: TGTGCCAGCAGTTACTCGACAGGGTGGGGCACTGAAGCTTTCTTT. The encoded protein is CASSYSTGWGTEAFF.

The CDR3 bases are TGTGCCAGCAGCCTACAGGGGAGGTATGGCTACACCTTC. Its translation is CASSLQGRYGYTF. The V gene is TRBV27, the J gene TRBJ1-2; 7 positions agree with TRBD1. Germline-derived CDR1 and CDR2 are MNHEY and SMNVEV (reference sequence). J gave up 5 bases and V 6 bases, and 6 bases lay outside the gene matches. This CDR3 is 13 amino acids long.

This clonotype was counted only a few times. This chain uses TRBV3-1 with TRBJ1-6; TRBD1 might be the D (6 bases). The germline V gene has CDR1 LGHDT and CDR2 YNNKEL (reference sequence). The CDR3 sequence is 18 residues long. V lost 1 base and J 5 bases, leaving 18 bases between the germline ends. CDR3 region: CASSQASGHDRNNSPLHF. DNA for the CDR3: TGTGCCAGCAGCCAAGCCTCAGGCCATGACAGGAATAATTCACCCCTCCACTTT.

This clonotype was observed many times. V gene TRBV15 combines with J gene TRBJ1-1; unclear D gene. Trimming shortened V by 0 bases and J by 1 base, and 6 bases separated the two germline ends. The CDR3 has 14 residues. CDR1 and CDR2 from the germline V gene are LNHNV and YYDKDF (reference sequence). CDR3 nucleotide sequence: TGTGCCACCAGCAGAGATTTGGGGAACACTGAAGCTTTCTTT. This codes for CATSRDLGNTEAFF. The full variable domain, rest sourced from reference TRBV15 and TRBJ1-1, is DAMVIQNPRYQVTQFGKPVTLSCSQTLNHNVMYWYQQKSSQAPKLLFHYYDKDFNNEADTPDNFQSRRPNTSFCFLDIRSPGLGDTAMYLCATSRDLGNTEAFFGQGTRLTVV.

This clonotype was seen a handful of times. V gene TRBV7-2 combines with J gene TRBJ2-7; a possible D gene is TRBD2 (5 bases). Trimming took off 3 bases at V and 5 bases at J, with 14 bases between the two ends. CDR3 length equals 14 residues. From germline, CDR1 is SGHTA and CDR2 FQGNSA. The CDR3 sequence is CASSLSASTNEQYF. CDR3 DNA: TGTGCCAGCAGCTTGAGTGCTAGCACGAACGAGCAGTACTTC.

This clonotype has only a few counts. The chain carries TRBV3-1 and TRBJ2-5, with a tentative D call TRBD2 (6 bases). Between the trimmed V and J ends, which lost 1 base and 14 bases, there was a span of 14 bases. This CDR3 has 12 amino acids. Germline loops: CDR1 LGHDT, CDR2 YNNKEL (reference sequence). The CDR3: CASSQAEGKPYF. CDR3 nucleotides: TGTGCCAGCAGCCAAGCGGAGGGGAAACCTTACTTC.

This clonotype came up many times. The chain carries TRBV19 and TRBJ2-2; no reliable D call. CDR3 length: 13 residues. Deletions cut 9 bases from V and 0 bases from J, with 8 bases between. Germline V gives CDR1 LNHDA, CDR2 SQIVND (reference sequence). CDR3 sequence reads: CASEIPNTGELFF. The CDR3 region has the DNA TGTGCCAGCGAGATACCGAACACCGGGGAGCTGTTTTTT.